What follows are 8 T cell receptor beta chains derived from one specimen sequenced in a study of blood T cell repertoires in COVID-19. The method was immunoSEQ multiplex PCR; TCRdb's version includes in-frame clones alone and lacks a portion of them. The table records about 230,000 clones, about nine tenths of them present only once. The source material was peripheral blood. All receptors derive from a man aged 50-59 years with COVID-19, enrolled during active disease.

V is TRBV5-1 and J is TRBJ2-1; D possibly corresponds to TRBD2 (5 bases). V lost 3 bases, J lost 6 bases, and 16 bases lay in between. Germline CDR1 SGHRS, CDR2 YFSETQ. This CDR3 contains 15 residues. The CDR3 is CASSSPAGPANEQFF. The DNA of the CDR3 is TGCGCCAGCAGCTCCCCTGCGGGCCCCGCCAATGAGCAGTTCTTC. Based on the CDR3 plus reference TRBV5-1 and TRBJ2-1, the full variable domain is KAGVTQTPRYLIKTRGQQVTLSCSPISGHRSVSWYQQTPGQGLQFLFEYFSETQRNKGNFPGRFSGRQFSNSRSEMNVSTLELGDSALYLCASSSPAGPANEQFFGPGTRLTVL.

The chain joins TRBV24-1 to TRBJ2-2; 9 bases line up with TRBD1. The CDR3 has 15 residues. With 4 bases clipped from V and 6 bases from J, the junction kept 5 bases outside the gene matches. Germline CDR1 and CDR2: KGHDR and SFDVKD. CDR3 amino acids: CATSEPGTGPGELFF. CDR3 DNA: TGTGCCACCAGTGAGCCCGGGACAGGGCCCGGGGAGCTGTTTTTT.

This CDR3 is CASSEGWDRDSYEQYF. The DNA for the CDR3 is TGTGCCAGCAGTGAAGGCTGGGACAGGGACTCCTACGAGCAGTACTTC. The chain employs TRBV2 and TRBJ2-7; 9 nucleotides align to TRBD1. Trimming removed 1 base from V and 0 bases from J; junction bases left unmatched: 4. Germline CDR1 is SNHLY and CDR2 is FYNNEI. The CDR3 sequence is 16 residues long.

The rearrangement uses TRBV6-5 and TRBJ1-1; D is unresolved. This CDR3 has 16 residues. V lost 0 bases to trimming and J lost 3 bases, with 14 bases between them. The germline V gene encodes CDR1 MNHEY and CDR2 SVGAGI. CDR3 loop: CASSYSPGLRDTEAFF. The CDR3 bases are TGTGCCAGCAGTTACTCTCCAGGACTGCGGGACACTGAAGCTTTCTTT.

V is TRBV27 and J is TRBJ2-3; tentatively, D is TRBD1 (6 bases). The V end lost 3 bases, the J end lost 2 bases, and 12 bases lay between the germline ends. CDR1 is MNHEY and CDR2 is SMNVEV in the germline V gene (reference sequence). CDR3 size: 15 residues. The CDR3 protein is CASSFLAGDTDTQYF. The CDR3, as DNA: TGTGCCAGCAGTTTCTTGGCAGGGGACACAGATACGCAGTATTTT.

The rearrangement uses TRBV7-9 and TRBJ2-5; TRBD2 might be the D (7 bases). Trimming took off 5 bases at V and 3 bases at J, with 10 bases between the two ends. The CDR3 is 13 amino acids. Per germline, CDR1 SEHNR and CDR2 FQNEAQ (reference sequence). CDR3 bases: TGTGCCAGCAGCCTAGGGGGGGAAGAGACCCAGTACTTC. It codes for CASSLGGEETQYF.

V and J are TRBV28 and TRBJ2-5, with D tentatively TRBD2 (6 bases). Germline-derived CDR1 and CDR2 are MDHEN and SYDVKM. V lost 6 bases, J lost 1 base, and 21 bases lay in between. CDR3 length: 17 residues. The CDR3 DNA reads TGTGCCAGCAGACCTACCCCGGGGGTAGCCCTCCAAGAGACCCAGTACTTC. It codes for CASRPTPGVALQETQYF.

This CDR3 is CASSLDRGYTEAFF. The CDR3 DNA reads as TGTGCCAGCAGCTTGGACAGGGGATACACTGAAGCTTTCTTT. The rearrangement links TRBV5-6 to TRBJ1-1, with 7 bases matching TRBD1. J lost 3 bases, V lost 0 bases, and 2 bases had no gene match. Germline assignment: CDR1 SGHDT and CDR2 YYEEEE. CDR3 length equals 14 residues. The variable domain in full, completed from reference TRBV5-6 and TRBJ1-1, reads DAGVTQSPTHLIKTRGQQVTLRCSPKSGHDTVSWYQQALGQGPQFIFQYYEEEERQRGNFPDRFSGHQFPNYSSELNVNALLLGDSALYLCASSLDRGYTEAFFGQGTRLTVV.